Below, one T cell receptor (beta chain) is given with its context. Its antigen is not yet known. Per-base quality was not reported, and no clone a single base away is much larger than it. This entry comes from a study of regulatory T cells in long-lasting Graves disease (dated by TCRdb to 2020 to 2022). Looking at the study overall: Newly diagnosed Graves' disease patients had taken antithyroid drugs for less than 3 months. This study used TCR sequencing and RNA sequencing of peripheral blood to compare persistent Graves' disease patients against newly diagnosed Graves' disease patients. The study took place in China and was registered as a clinical trial. A total of around 35 samples underwent TCR sequencing, from some 13 patients with persistent Graves' disease and approximately 20 patients with newly diagnosed Graves' disease. General findings and caveats noted by the study authors: Sequencing and analysis were restricted to the TCR beta chain. Persistent patients shared more public clonotypes among themselves (roughly 2,700) than newly diagnosed patients did (approximately 970). Only peripheral blood was studied, because thyroid tissue, the primary lesion, was inaccessible. Compared with newly diagnosed patients, patients with persistent Graves' disease had lower TCR Shannon entropy and fewer highly expanded clones, which suggests clonal expansion. The authors acknowledged the small sample size as a limitation that may reduce accuracy.

The time point label corresponds to: newly diagnosed GD, antithyroid drugs for less than 3 months. RNA was extracted from PBMCs in TRIzol for both TCR sequencing and RNA sequencing. The diagnosis of Graves' disease was made according to American Thyroid Association guidelines. Patients were recruited from an endocrinology department in Xi'an, China. From each patient, nine milliliters of peripheral blood was collected into an EDTA anticoagulant tube. Ficoll Paque Plus density gradient separation was used to isolate PBMCs, and no further T cell sorting was done. An Agilent 2100 Bioanalyzer and agarose gel were used to assess RNA quality, and a NanoDrop 2000 was used to measure RNA concentration. The library was made by multiplex PCR. TCRdb shows the sequencer as Illumina HiSeq 4000. TCR beta libraries were built with iRepertoire HTBI primers and Arm-PCR amplification of CDR3 regions. Before sequencing, the PCR products underwent gel purification. The study's processing was this. Gene usage analysis of CDR3 amino acid clonotypes used the approximately 62 TRBV and about 13 TRBJ segments found across samples. COPE and FqMerger were used to merge the filtered high-quality paired reads into contigs. BLAST was used to align contigs to the IMGT TRBV, TRBD and TRBJ reference genes, and CDR3 was defined following IMGT. Clonotypes above 0.1% frequency were classified as highly expanded clones. Shannon entropy served as the measure of repertoire diversity, while the Gini coefficient captured V-J evenness. Clonotypes shared by more than one individual were considered public. In-frame beta chains were kept once TCRdb had trimmed the public reads at Q25 with fastp and called clones with MiXCR. All rows with the same CDR3 protein become a single entry with the most common DNA and genes. The V and J calls and clone size are TCRdb's, not the authors'. This sample comprises roughly 500,000 distinct CDR3 sequences, approximately 13% of them detected only once. 10% of the sample is taken by the ten largest.

A further study also used this sample, focusing on T cells in Graves' hyperthyroidism and ophthalmopathy. The second paper further reports: Stable Graves' hyperthyroidism was defined as the absence of progression to ophthalmopathy over 18 months of follow-up. The hyperthyroidism patients were between 18 and 65 years old and newly diagnosed, with a disease duration of less than 2 months. Exclusion was applied to patients with uncontrolled infections, other autoimmune diseases, pregnancy or lactation. Diagnoses were based on clinical symptoms, serum thyroxine and TRAb, thyroid ultrasound and orbital computed tomography. The first round of RT-PCR for the TCR CDR3 was performed with the HTBI primer set and the Qiagen OneStep RT-PCR kit. Most expanded thyroid clonotypes (frequency above 0.001) were also found in blood, which suggests that blood repertoires may mirror thyroid immune responses. A 13 V-J signature model separated ophthalmopathy from stable hyperthyroidism, with 87.88% sensitivity and about 81% specificity in cross-validation and 80%/75% in testing. In validation, the model predicted progression to ophthalmopathy with roughly 70% sensitivity and less than 80% specificity, a median of about 6 months before onset. TCR V-J signatures able to tell the groups apart were searched for in a discovery cohort of around 95 patients, of whom 43 had Graves' ophthalmopathy and under 65 had stable Graves' hyperthyroidism. Whether ophthalmopathy could be predicted prospectively was tested in an independent validation cohort made up of under 20 hyperthyroidism patients plus 17 patients who later progressed to ophthalmopathy. The approximately 97 discovery patients were randomly divided into training and test sets at a 7:3 ratio. In several Graves' hyperthyroidism patients, the study also compared T-cell repertoires from thyroid tissue with T-cell repertoires from blood. Following sampling, methimazole starting at 30 mg daily was given to hyperthyroidism patients, and high-dose intravenous methylprednisolone was given to ophthalmopathy patients. Libraries were constructed in a second round of multiplex PCR, after which size selection and purification were carried out. Libraries were sequenced paired-end with 100 bp reads on an Illumina HiSeq2000. Raw data were processed with SOAPnuke, discarding reads with adapters, uncalled bases, mean Phred below 15, or no exact constant-primer or identifier match. High-quality paired reads were merged with COPE v1.2.5, and unique nucleotide sequences were defined as clonotypes. Clonotypes were aligned to IMGT TRBV, TRBD and TRBJ reference segments using MiTCR v1.1. The analysis included only V-J combinations with a frequency above 0.0001, which together covered 98% to 99.2% of the repertoires. A TCS score was defined as the ratio between F50 (clonal expansion) and ExV (chaos), using BLOSUM62-based TCRdist between CDR3 peptides within each V-J. Welch's t-statistics and random forest reduced around 520 V-J features to about 12, which were used in a naive Bayes classifier (R e1071). Sample size was not statistically predetermined, and blinding of investigators to group allocation was not performed. According to the paper, TCR Vbeta CDR3 sequencing was carried out on roughly 130 peripheral blood samples, which came from more than 40 ophthalmopathy, 70 to 80 hyperthyroidism and about 17 progressor patients.

The TCR comes from a man younger than 40 with Graves disease. Donor details come from another sample of the same person, matched by shared clones. The sample in question was peripheral blood mononuclear cells (PBMCs), obtained at new diagnosis, from a patient treated with antithyroid drugs.

CDR3 sequence: CASSQHPQSAGYTF. The DNA sequence reads TGTGCCAGCAGTCAACATCCTCAATCGGCTGGCTACACCTTC. The chain employs TRBV12-3 or TRBV12-4 and TRBJ1-2; the D gene assignment is ambiguous. From the cysteine through the phenylalanine, the CDR3 covers 14 amino acids. The DNA shown is the 42-base CDR3, in frame from base 1. V and J are truncated by 5 bases and 7 bases respectively, leaving an intervening sequence of 17 bases.